A single sample is the source of the 23 T cell receptor beta chains below, sequenced in a study of T-cell memory formation after mild COVID-19. MiXCR, applied by TCRdb to the 5' RACE reads, yields one record per CDR3 protein. The top ten clones hold 7.5% to 10% of a sample with 400,000 to 500,000 distinct CDR3 sequences, approximately 24% of them seen once. The sequenced sample consisted of PBMCs or a T cell subset sorted from them (not recorded which). The source is an adult woman who had mild COVID-19 (a few samples of this study predate the infection). Cell type and time point are not known.

The J gene is TRBJ2-7, the V gene TRBV5-5; TRBD2 matches at 9 bases. V lost 4 bases to trimming and J lost 2 bases; unmatched junction nucleotides: 7. Germline CDR1 reads SGHKS; CDR2 reads YYEKEE (reference sequence). CDR3 size: 15 residues. The CDR3 region has the DNA TGTGCCAGCAGCAATCCAGCGGGGGGCCCCTACGAGCAGTACTTC. Translating it yields CASSNPAGGPYEQYF. The full variable domain, rest sourced from reference TRBV5-5 and TRBJ2-7, is DAGVTQSPTHLIKTRGQQVTLRCSPISGHKSVSWYQQVLGQGPQFIFQYYEKEERGRGNFPDRFSARQFPNYSSELNVNALLLGDSALYLCASSNPAGGPYEQYFGPGTRLTVT.

This clonotype showed up many times. The rearrangement joins TRBV12-3 or TRBV12-4 to TRBJ1-1, with D perhaps TRBD1 (6 bases). The CDR3 loop spans 15 amino acids. V lost 3 bases and J lost 4, with 15 bases in between. For the CDR3, the DNA is TGTGCCAGCAGTTTCCGCAGGGGTAAGAGCACTGAAGCTTTCTTT. Protein product: CASSFRRGKSTEAFF.

J is TRBJ2-5 and V is TRBV7-2; 10 bases are a match to TRBD2. After removal of 2 bases from V and 5 bases from J, the junction contained 11 bases not matched to a gene. Germline CDR1 SGHTA, CDR2 FQGNSA. The CDR3 has 17 residues. This CDR3 reads CASSLPASGRAYETQYF. CDR3 coding DNA: TGTGCCAGCAGCTTACCTGCGAGCGGGAGGGCCTACGAGACCCAGTACTTC.

This clonotype has just one count. The V gene is TRBV6-1, the J gene TRBJ1-1, with D unresolved. Trimming cost V 0 bases and J 5 bases, with 13 bases left between them. CDR3 length equals 15 residues. From germline, CDR1 is MNHNS and CDR2 SASEGT. The CDR3 DNA sequence: TGTGCCAGCAGTGAAGCTATAGGGAGGAATACTGAAGCTTTCTTT. Protein sequence: CASSEAIGRNTEAFF.

The gene calls are TRBV9 and TRBJ2-3; 7 nucleotides match TRBD1. This CDR3 is 14 amino acids long. CDR1 and CDR2 from the germline V gene are SGDLS and YYNGEE. V lost 3 bases to trimming and J lost 6 bases; unmatched junction nucleotides: 7. Here the CDR3 DNA reads TGTGCCAGCAGCGAGGGGGCTCCTAGGGATACGCAGTATTTT. Its protein product is CASSEGAPRDTQYF. Drawing the rest from reference TRBV9 and TRBJ2-3, the complete variable domain is DSGVTQTPKHLITATGQRVTLRCSPRSGDLSVYWYQQSLDQGLQFLIQYYNGEERAKGNILERFSAQQFPDLHSELNLSSLELGDSALYFCASSEGAPRDTQYFGPGTRLTVL.

The table lists this clonotype with a few counts. The V and J genes are TRBV4-3 and TRBJ2-3; D gene unclear. CDR1 is LGHNA, CDR2 YSLEER, per germline. The CDR3 has 13 residues. The V end was cut by 3 bases, the J end by 5 bases, with 9 bases between. This chain's CDR3 is CASSQDVLDTQYF. CDR3 coding DNA: TGCGCCAGCAGCCAGGATGTGTTAGATACGCAGTATTTT.

The chain combines TRBV2 with TRBJ1-2; 7 bases agree with TRBD1. V lost 5 bases to trimming and J lost 4 bases; unmatched junction nucleotides: 19. The CDR3 totals 18 residues. Germline V gene data show CDR1 as SNHLY and CDR2 as FYNNEI. The CDR3 region is CASSQLKLDRASVYGYTF. The CDR3 DNA is TGTGCCAGCAGTCAACTTAAACTAGACAGGGCGTCAGTCTATGGCTACACCTTC.

The CDR3 loop reads CASSPQTVNSYEQYF. The DNA for the CDR3 is TGTGCCAGCTCACCCCAGACAGTTAACTCCTACGAGCAGTACTTC. This chain links TRBV18 with TRBJ2-7; maybe TRBD1 (5 bases). This CDR3 comprises 15 residues. Trimming stripped 3 bases from V and 0 bases from J, with 12 bases between. From germline, CDR1 is KGHSH and CDR2 LQKENI.

This clonotype has more than one count but fewer than ten. The chain couples TRBV27 to TRBJ1-6; 9 nucleotides match TRBD1. Trimming took 4 bases from V and 7 from J; bases not matched to a gene: 2. The CDR3 has 14 amino acids. Germline loops: CDR1 MNHEY, CDR2 SMNVEV (reference sequence). The CDR3 region is CASSWGTGNSPLHF. The CDR3 nucleotides read TGTGCCAGCAGTTGGGGGACAGGGAATTCACCCCTCCACTTT.

The sample holds a few counts of this clonotype. The chain uses TRBV6-5 and TRBJ1-1, with D uncertain. The germline CDR1 and CDR2 sequences are MNHEY and SVGAGI. V was trimmed by 4 bases and J by 8 bases, leaving 11 bases between them. The CDR3 spans 12 residues. The CDR3 here is CASSSQVGEAFF. The CDR3 nucleotides read TGTGCCAGCAGTTCCCAGGTTGGGGAAGCTTTCTTT.

For this clonotype: A much larger clonotype is one base distant, so this may be a read error. CDR3 in amino acids: CASSSDRRGSGEQFF. DNA of the CDR3: TGTGCCAGCAGCTCCGACCGGCGGGGGTCTGGTGAGCAGTTCTTC. The rearrangement joins TRBV7-3 to TRBJ2-1; TRBD2 matches 7 bases. Germline CDR1 and CDR2: SGHTA and FQGTGA. This CDR3 region has 15 residues. Unmatched junction bases numbered 12, after V lost 4 bases and J lost 9 bases. The complete variable domain, with remaining parts taken from reference TRBV7-3 and TRBJ2-1, reads GAGVSQTPSNKVTEKGKYVELRCDPISGHTALYWYRQSLGQGPEFLIYFQGTGAADDSGLPNDRFFAVRPEGSVSTLKIQRTERGDSAVYLCASSSDRRGSGEQFFGPGTRLTVL.

The chain combines TRBV20-1 with TRBJ2-7; 9 bases match TRBD2. With 3 bases clipped from V and 1 base from J, the junction kept 4 bases outside the gene matches. The CDR3 loop spans 14 amino acids. CDR1 and CDR2 from the germline V gene are DFQATT and SNEGSKA (reference sequence). The CDR3 DNA follows: TGCAGTGCTAGCGAGCGGGGGGTATCCTACGAGCAGTACTTC. Protein product: CSASERGVSYEQYF.

This clonotype turned up a few times. The chain recombines TRBV7-8 with TRBJ2-1; 13 bases line up with TRBD2. The ends lost 4 bases at V and 6 bases at J; junction bases unmatched: 3. The CDR3 totals 15 residues. Germline CDR1 reads SGHVS; CDR2 reads FQNEAQ. The CDR3 bases are TGTGCCAGCAGCTGGGGACTAGCGGGACCCAATGAGCAGTTCTTC. Protein: CASSWGLAGPNEQFF.

This chain joins TRBV19 and TRBJ1-5, with D unclear. Germline values: CDR1 LNHDA, CDR2 SQIVND (reference sequence). The CDR3 extends over 14 amino acids. The V end lost 3 bases, the J end lost 0 bases, and 6 bases lay between the germline ends. As DNA, the CDR3 is TGTGCCAGTAGTATTCCCACTAGCAATCAGCCCCAGCATTTT. Protein sequence: CASSIPTSNQPQHF.

The chain employs TRBV6-5 and TRBJ2-1; TRBD2 aligns across 8 bases. CDR1 and CDR2 from the germline V gene are MNHEY and SVGAGI. The V and J ends lost 6 bases and 0 bases, in that order; junction bases with no gene match: 19. The CDR3 extends over 20 amino acids. CDR3 residues: CASRPPAGGHLTSSYNEQFF. The DNA of the CDR3 is TGTGCCAGCAGACCCCCGGCGGGAGGCCATCTAACGAGCTCCTACAATGAGCAGTTCTTC.

The sample holds a few counts of this clonotype. V is TRBV5-1 and J is TRBJ2-7; no reliable D call. The length of the CDR3 is 13 residues. V was trimmed by 6 bases and J by 3 bases, leaving 13 bases between them. The germline CDR1 and CDR2 sequences are SGHRS and YFSETQ. The chain's CDR3 is CASTRAGLYEQYF. CDR3 coding DNA: TGCGCCAGCACCCGGGCTGGTCTCTACGAGCAGTACTTC.

The CDR3 is CASSPGSSSYEQYF. Here the CDR3 DNA reads TGTGCCAGCAGCCCAGGGTCTAGCTCCTACGAGCAGTACTTC. The chain joins TRBV5-5 to TRBJ2-7; tentative D call: TRBD1 (5 bases). Between the trimmed V and J ends, which lost 4 bases and 0 bases, there was a span of 11 bases. Per the germline V gene, CDR1 is SGHKS and CDR2 is YYEKEE (reference sequence). The CDR3 is 14 amino acids.

The chain recombines TRBV2 with TRBJ1-2; 8 bases are shared with TRBD1. CDR1 SNHLY and CDR2 FYNNEI come from the germline V gene. V trimming: 5 bases; J trimming: 7 bases; junction bases outside the gene matches: 6. This CDR3 contains 13 residues. In DNA form, the CDR3 reads TGTGCCAGCAGTCTGGACAGGGTGAGTGGCTACACCTTC. Protein product: CASSLDRVSGYTF.

This rearrangement joins TRBV20-1 to TRBJ1-3; D call uncertain. Trimming removed 0 bases at V and 8 bases at J, with 11 bases between. The CDR3 has 13 residues. The germline V gene has CDR1 DFQATT and CDR2 SNEGSKA (reference sequence). CDR3 region: CSARDLSTDTIYF. The CDR3 DNA is TGCAGTGCTAGAGATTTATCGACTGACACCATATATTTT.

V usage is TRBV15 and J usage is TRBJ2-7; D ambiguous. CDR1 is LNHNV, CDR2 YYDKDF, per germline (reference sequence). Trimming stripped 0 bases from V and 6 bases from J, with 6 bases between. The CDR3 contains 12 residues. The CDR3 region is CATSRDRFEQYF. CDR3 sequence (DNA): TGTGCCACCAGCAGAGACAGGTTCGAGCAGTACTTC.

This clonotype was seen a few times. The J gene is TRBJ1-2, the V gene TRBV24-1; D gene unclear. The V and J ends lost 4 bases and 4 bases respectively, with 6 bases between them. The CDR3 sequence is 12 residues long. Germline-derived CDR1 and CDR2 are KGHDR and SFDVKD. CDR3 nucleotides: TGTGCCACCAGTGAGGGGTCCTATGGCTACACCTTC. Protein product: CATSEGSYGYTF.

A single count supports this clonotype. The V gene is TRBV11-2, the J gene TRBJ2-6; 8 bases align to TRBD2. V trimming: 3 bases; J trimming: 2 bases; junction bases outside the gene matches: 18. The CDR3 extends over 21 amino acids. Germline V gene lookup returns CDR1 SGHAT and CDR2 FQNNGV. This chain's CDR3 is CASSFGRGVAGWLTGANVLTF. The CDR3 DNA reads TGTGCCAGCAGCTTCGGCCGGGGGGTAGCGGGATGGCTTACTGGGGCCAACGTCCTGACTTTC.

This clonotype was counted only a few times. The chain is built from TRBV20-1 and TRBJ2-2, with D possibly TRBD2 on 6 matching bases. Trimming removed 5 bases at V and 0 bases at J, with 10 bases between. The CDR3 has 14 residues. Looked up from germline, CDR1 is DFQATT and CDR2 is SNEGSKA (reference sequence). CDR3 coding DNA: TGCAGTGCTGCCGGGACTTCGAACACCGGGGAGCTGTTTTTT. This codes for CSAAGTSNTGELFF.